The 10 T cell receptor beta chains reported below all come from one sample, sequenced in a study of human T cells and chemical hapten exposure. MiXCR, run by TCRdb on the RACE reads, gives a single entry per CDR3 protein. The sample lists some 120,000 distinct CDR3 sequences, about 12% seen once, with around 1.5% in the top ten. This sample's time point: patch test 1, 2 weeks after DPC sensitization. Documented treatment: therapeutic diphenylcyclopropenone sensitization with weekly scalp DPC. The sample in question was whole blood, obtained in connection with sensitization to the hapten diphenylcyclopropenone (DPC). Source of these receptors: a woman between 50 and 59 years old with alopecia areata. Some clones in this sample may be carry-over from other donors' samples.

The gene calls are TRBV4-3 and TRBJ2-7, with D tentatively TRBD2 (6 bases). This CDR3 region has 15 residues. V was cut by 0 bases and J by 0 bases, with 9 bases left in between. The V gene's germline CDR1 is LGHNA and CDR2 YSLEER. CDR3 in DNA: TGCGCCAGCAGCCAAGAGACGGGACTCTCCTACGAGCAGTACTTC. Translated, it gives CASSQETGLSYEQYF.

This clonotype appeared a few times. This rearrangement joins TRBV4-1 to TRBJ1-3; no firm D call. This CDR3 spans 14 amino acids. Germline V gene data show CDR1 as MGHRA and CDR2 as YSYEKL. V lost 7 bases and J lost 3, with 13 bases in between. In DNA, the CDR3 is TGCGCCAGCAAAGACTTAAGGAGTGGAAACACCATATATTTT. Translating gives CASKDLRSGNTIYF.

This sequence joins TRBV7-9 and TRBJ1-3; 7 bases map to TRBD1. Germline CDR1 SEHNR, CDR2 FQNEAQ (reference sequence). Germline trimming cut 5 bases from V and 0 bases from J; bases unmatched to any gene: 4. The CDR3 totals 15 residues. The CDR3 DNA is TGTGCCAGCAGCCAGGGACAGAGCTCTGGAAACACCATATATTTT. Translating gives CASSQGQSSGNTIYF.

This clonotype was recorded a few times. The chain recombines TRBV12-3 or TRBV12-4 with TRBJ1-5; TRBD1 matches at 8 bases. The CDR3 has 14 residues. The junction had 7 bases not matched to a gene; V was cut back by 5 bases and J by 7 bases. CDR3 residues: CASSRTGFDQPQHF. The CDR3 DNA reads as TGTGCCAGCAGTCGGACAGGGTTCGACCAGCCCCAGCATTTT.

Only a few counts were recorded for this clonotype. The V call is TRBV7-6, the J call TRBJ2-1; D is undetermined. V shed 4 bases and J shed 1 base, with 8 bases lying between them. Germline CDR1 is SGHVS and CDR2 is FNYEAQ. The CDR3 spans 14 residues. CDR3 region: CASSSPTSYNEQFF. The CDR3 DNA reads as TGTGCCAGCAGCTCACCTACTTCCTACAATGAGCAGTTCTTC.

At least ten counts were recorded for this clonotype. This chain uses TRBV5-6 with TRBJ1-6; D not resolved. Germline V CDR1 and CDR2: SGHDT, YYEEEE. The length of the CDR3 is 15 residues. Deletions cut 1 base from V and 7 bases from J, with 12 bases between. In DNA, the CDR3 is TGTGCCAGCAGCTTGTATGCTTCCGGAAATTCACCCCTCCACTTT. As protein: CASSLYASGNSPLHF.

This clonotype was seen ten or more times. J is TRBJ2-2 and V is TRBV6-2 or TRBV6-3; D unclear. This CDR3 contains 14 residues. Trimming pared 2 bases from V and 4 bases from J, leaving 8 bases between. Germline values: CDR1 MNHEY, CDR2 SVGEGT. The CDR3 coding sequence is TGTGCCAGCAGTTACCTCCCTCCCACCGGGGAGCTGTTTTTT. Amino acid sequence: CASSYLPPTGELFF.

This clonotype came up many times. V gene TRBV20-1 combines with J gene TRBJ2-2; 8 bases fit TRBD1. Germline CDR1 DFQATT, CDR2 SNEGSKA (reference sequence). The CDR3 spans 14 residues. The V gene end was trimmed by 3 bases and the J gene end by 4 bases; junction bases not matched to a gene: 4. CDR3: CSASTGGATGELFF. CDR3 in DNA: TGCAGTGCTAGCACAGGGGGAGCCACCGGGGAGCTGTTTTTT.

This clonotype has only one observation. This chain connects TRBV5-1 to TRBJ2-3, with D unresolved. The V end was cut by 1 base, the J end by 6 bases, with 6 bases between. The CDR3 totals 12 residues. Looked up from germline, CDR1 is SGHRS and CDR2 is YFSETQ. CDR3 nucleotides: TGCGCCAGCAGCTTGACCCTCGATACGCAGTATTTT. It codes for CASSLTLDTQYF.

This clonotype was counted many times. The chain is built from TRBV7-8 and TRBJ2-7; no clear D. From germline, CDR1 is SGHVS and CDR2 FQNEAQ. V was shortened by 3 bases and J by 2 bases, with 11 bases between the two germline ends. The CDR3 is 14 amino acids. The CDR3 loop is CASSFPAPPYEQYF. In nucleotides, the CDR3 is TGTGCCAGCAGCTTCCCCGCGCCCCCCTACGAGCAGTACTTC.